Listed below are T cell receptor beta chains from one sample, sequenced in a study of beta chain features in type 1 diabetes. TCRdb's table, derived via immunoSEQ multiplex PCR, lists solely in-frame clones and lacks some. The sample shows some 150,000 clones, about 9.1% of them seen only once. Sequenced: central memory CD4+ T cells from blood. The origin of the receptors is a woman aged 40 to 50 in good health. The CDR3 runs from the conserved cysteine through the conserved F or W. The D gene is left open where the match is weak. Not all rows give a size; the values are once, few, many and, for expanded clones, a class.

J gene	D gene	clone size	V gene	CDR3 DNA	CDR3 protein
TRBJ1-2	NA	few	TRBV5-1	TGCGCCAGCAGCTTGGACGGATACTATGGCCACACCTTC	CASSLDGYYGHTF
TRBJ1-4	NA	NA	TRBV5-1	TGCGCCAGCAGCTTTCCAGGGGCGGAAGAAAAACTGTTTTTT	CASSFPGAEEKLFF
TRBJ1-2	TRBD1	NA	TRBV5-6	TGTGCCAGCAGCTTCATGGGACAGGGGACGGAAGGCTACACCTTC	CASSFMGQGTEGYTF
TRBJ1-2	TRBD1	NA	TRBV5-1	TGCGCCAGCAGCTTGGCCGGGACAGATAACTATGGCTACACCTTC	CASSLAGTDNYGYTF
TRBJ2-5	NA	NA	TRBV18	TGTGCCAGCTCACCACCGGGGGGGGCAGAGACCCAGTACTTC	CASSPPGGAETQYF
TRBJ2-3	TRBD2	few	TRBV4-3	TGCGCCAGCAGCCAATGGACTAGCGGGGCAACAGATACGCAGTATTTT	CASSQWTSGATDTQYF
TRBJ1-1	NA	many	TRBV7-2	TGTGCCAGCAGCTTATCAGTGAACACTGAAGCTTTCTTT	CASSLSVNTEAFF
TRBJ1-2	TRBD1	NA	TRBV18	TGTGCCAGCTCACCCCGGGGGACAGACATAAACTATGGCTACACCTTC	CASSPRGTDINYGYTF
TRBJ2-1	NA	many	TRBV6-6	TGTGCCAGCAGGAGGTACAATGAGCAGTTCTTC	CASRRYNEQFF
TRBJ2-2	NA	NA	TRBV5-4	TGTGCCAGCAGCTTTGGGGGGAGGTTTGCCGGGGAGCTGTTTTTT	CASSFGGRFAGELFF
TRBJ2-1	TRBD2	few	TRBV12-5	TGTGCTAGTGGTTTAGGACTAGCGGCAACCTACAATGAGCAGTTCTTC	CASGLGLAATYNEQFF
TRBJ1-6	TRBD1	few	TRBV7-2	TGTGCCAGCAGCTTAATAGGACAGGGGGCTTCACCCCTCCACTTT	CASSLIGQGASPLHF
TRBJ2-4	NA	many	TRBV11-2	TGTGCCAGCAGCCCACCGGGGGCGGGGGTAAACATTCAGTACTTC	CASSPPGAGVNIQYF
TRBJ2-3	TRBD2	NA	TRBV6-1	TGTGCCACCCGGGAGGGATCCACAGATACGCAGTATTTT	CATREGSTDTQYF
TRBJ2-5	NA	NA	TRBV6-1	TGTGCCAGCAAGAGACTACCCGCCAGTGAGACCCAGTACTTC	CASKRLPASETQYF
TRBJ2-1	NA	few	TRBV12-5	TGTGCTAGTGGTTTGGGAGAGGGCCGCTACAATGAGCAGTTCTTC	CASGLGEGRYNEQFF
TRBJ2-7	NA	NA	TRBV19	TGTGCCAGTAGTGCGATACGGGGCTACGAGCAGTACTTC	CASSAIRGYEQYF
TRBJ1-3	NA	few	TRBV14	TGTGCCAGCAGCCCAGGAGGAAACACCATATATTTT	CASSPGGNTIYF
TRBJ2-1	TRBD2	few	TRBV2	TGTGCCAGCAGTGAACTAGCGGGGGAGGGTGAGCAGTTCTTC	CASSELAGEGEQFF
TRBJ2-7	TRBD1	NA	TRBV6-5	TGTGCCAGCAGCCGCGGGACAGGGGGAGAGCAGTACTTC	CASSRGTGGEQYF
TRBJ2-1	TRBD2	few	TRBV4-3	TGCGCCAGCAGCACACTAGCGGGGGGGCCAGGTGAGCAGTTCTTC	CASSTLAGGPGEQFF
TRBJ2-7	NA	few	TRBV5-1	TGCGCCAGCAGCTTGGGGAGACTTGGCGAGCAGTACTTC	CASSLGRLGEQYF